A selection of T cell receptor beta chains follows, all from one sample in a study of blood T cell repertoires in COVID-19. Sequencing used immunoSEQ multiplex PCR; TCRdb keeps in-frame clones, though not all of them. The table lists over 40,000 clones, around 90% of them singletons, with around 6.4% in the top ten. Sequenced: peripheral blood. Receptor source: a man between 65 and 85 years old with active COVID-19. The CDR3 runs from the conserved cysteine through the conserved F or W. A D gene is named only where the DNA matches it firmly. Expanded clones are given a class, and other clones once, few, many or no size at all.

DNA: TGTGCCAGCAGCTTTGGACAGCTCTACGAGCAGTACTTC; CDR3: CASSFGQLYEQYF; J: TRBJ2-7; size: NA; D: NA; V: TRBV14
DNA: TGTGCCAGCAGTGAAGCGCGGAGCGGAGATTCGAACACCGGGGAGCTGTTTTTT; CDR3: CASSEARSGDSNTGELFF; J: TRBJ2-2; size: NA; D: NA; V: TRBV2
DNA: TGCGCCAGCCAATTTACTCGCGGGGGGCCCGGGGAGCTGTTTTTT; CDR3: CASQFTRGGPGELFF; J: TRBJ2-2; size: NA; D: TRBD2; V: TRBV5-1
DNA: TGTGCCAGCACCGGAGTAGCGGCCACAGATACGCAGTATTTT; CDR3: CASTGVAATDTQYF; J: TRBJ2-3; size: once; D: NA; V: TRBV2
DNA: TGTGCCACCAGTCCAGCCAGGGCCAAAATAGACGAGCAGTACTTC; CDR3: CATSPARAKIDEQYF; J: TRBJ2-7; size: NA; D: NA; V: TRBV24-1
DNA: TGTGCCAGCAGCTGGCCTAGCACAGATACGCAGTATTTT; CDR3: CASSWPSTDTQYF; J: TRBJ2-3; size: once; D: NA; V: TRBV11-2
DNA: TGTGCCAGCAGCTTCCCGGTGGGAGGTAATGAAAAACTGTTTTTT; CDR3: CASSFPVGGNEKLFF; J: TRBJ1-4; size: once; D: NA; V: TRBV7-9
DNA: TGTGCCAGCAGCCCGCGGGGGGGCAATGAGCAGTTCTTC; CDR3: CASSPRGGNEQFF; J: TRBJ2-1; size: NA; D: TRBD2; V: TRBV11-3
DNA: TGTGCCTGGAGTGGACAGGTCAACACTGAAGCTTTCTTT; CDR3: CAWSGQVNTEAFF; J: TRBJ1-1; size: NA; D: NA; V: TRBV30
DNA: TGTGCCAGCAGTCCCGGACTGTATAGCAATCAGCCCCAGCATTTT; CDR3: CASSPGLYSNQPQHF; J: TRBJ1-5; size: NA; D: NA; V: TRBV27
DNA: TGTGCCAGCAGTCTACAGGGTTTCGCGAACACCGGGGAGCTGTTTTTT; CDR3: CASSLQGFANTGELFF; J: TRBJ2-2; size: NA; D: NA; V: TRBV27